This T cell receptor beta chain was documented in a study of blood T cell repertoires in COVID-19 (dated by TCRdb to 2020 to 2021). Background on the whole study: Samples from collaborators originated in the United States, Italy and Spain and spanned both the acute and convalescent phases of COVID-19. The material from the prospective study consisted of cDNA or gDNA derived from T cells, B-cell-depleted T cells, or PBMCs. Subjects who had been exposed to COVID-19, were actively infected with it, or had recovered from it provided the deeply sampled blood TCRbeta repertoires that made up the dataset. The repertoires were released in a freely available public database meant as a resource for research on the immune response to SARS-CoV-2. The samples were drawn from the first 160 participants of the ongoing ImmuneRACE study and from 950 to 1,500 subjects provided by 6 global collaborators. The sample metadata nearly always contained a de-identified subject ID, COVID-19 status, age in years and sex. Where HLA class I and class II types were available, the types were taken from metadata supplied by the sample provider, not from assay-based typing. Study-level results and caveats: Clinical and demographic metadata were provided uncurated, with the amount varying by source and participant.

Collaborating institutions collected whole blood in K2EDTA tubes following their own protocols. For TCRbeta analysis, collaborator samples were shipped as frozen whole blood, as isolated PBMCs, or as DNA extracted from either sample type. The CDR3 contains 13 residues, cysteine and phenylalanine counted. The retained sequence is limited to the CDR3, 39 bases, with the frame set at the first base. Sequences SGHNT (CDR1) and YYREEE (CDR2) are obtained from the germline V gene (reference sequence). V sheds 2 bases and J sheds 4 bases, leaving 7 bases between their ends. The immunoSEQ Assay, a bias-controlled multiplex PCR, was used to amplify TCRbeta CDR3 regions from genomic DNA. Per the original workflow: The number of nucleated cells in each sample was estimated from the amplification of reference gene primers within the assay. To quantify the absolute abundance of each unique TCRbeta CDR3 rearrangement, sequence reads were collapsed and filtered. For each sample, productive Simpson clonality was calculated as the square root of Simpson's diversity index over productive rearrangements. TCRdb obtained this table from immuneACCESS and retained in-frame rearrangements with V and J assigned. These tables miss some clones; where compared with another copy, unresolved V genes account for less than half of the shortfall, and the remainder is unexplained. The V and J calls and clone size were taken over from that table, and D and trimming were inferred from the DNA. The sample table lists fewer than 250,000 clones, roughly nine tenths of them with a count of one. The leading ten clones occupy 1.7% of the sample.

Comments on this clone: Its antigen has not been determined. Base qualities are not provided; no much larger clone lies one nucleotide away.

The receptor was isolated from a man in his 70s with acute or convalescent COVID-19. What was sequenced was peripheral blood. The chain uses TRBV5-4 and TRBJ1-3; a confident D gene designation cannot be given. The nucleotide sequence is TGTGCCAGCAGCTTAAACAGCGGAAACACCATATATTTT. This encodes CASSLNSGNTIYF.